The source of this T cell receptor beta chain is a study of Ad26.COV2.S vaccination and SARS-CoV-2 variants. Indicated treatment: some 20 received Ad26.COV2.S at low or high dose, single or two shots; about 5 received placebo; per-sample allocation not given. Repertoires come from day 63 after the first vaccine or placebo injection. The repertoire was sequenced with immunoSEQ multiplex PCR; TCRdb's copy has only in-frame clones and lacks some. The data contain about 350,000 clones, 75% to 90% of them singletons. This CDR3 region has 14 residues. The V end was cut by 5 bases, the J end by 2 bases, with 13 bases between. Germline V CDR1 and CDR2: LNHDA, SQIVND (reference sequence).

The chain is built from TRBV19 and TRBJ2-7; the D gene is possibly TRBD1 (6 bases). This receptor was taken from a person between 18 and 60 years old who received the Ad26.COV2.S COVID-19 vaccine or a placebo. The sample in question was peripheral blood, obtained in a trial of Ad26.COV2.S vaccine versus placebo. This chain's CDR3 is CASSDPRQAYEQYF. The CDR3, as DNA: TGTGCCAGTAGTGACCCAAGACAGGCCTACGAGCAGTACTTC.